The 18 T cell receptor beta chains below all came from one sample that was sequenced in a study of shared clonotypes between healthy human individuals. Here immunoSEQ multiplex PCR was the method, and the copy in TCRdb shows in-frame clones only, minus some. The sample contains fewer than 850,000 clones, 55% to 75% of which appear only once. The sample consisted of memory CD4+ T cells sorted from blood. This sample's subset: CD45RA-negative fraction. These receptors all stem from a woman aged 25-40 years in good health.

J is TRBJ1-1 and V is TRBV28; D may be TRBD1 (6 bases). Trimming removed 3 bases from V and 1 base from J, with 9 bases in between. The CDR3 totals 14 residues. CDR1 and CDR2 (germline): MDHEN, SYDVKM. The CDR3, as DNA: TGTGCCAGCAGTTTCCCGGACAGGAACACTGAAGCTTTCTTT. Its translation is CASSFPDRNTEAFF.

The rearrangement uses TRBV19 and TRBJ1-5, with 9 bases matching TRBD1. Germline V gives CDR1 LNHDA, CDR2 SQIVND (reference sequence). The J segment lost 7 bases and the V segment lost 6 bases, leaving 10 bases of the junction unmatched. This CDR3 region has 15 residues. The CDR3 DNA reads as TGTGCCAGTAGAACACAGGGGGCAGTCATGCAGCCCCAGCATTTT. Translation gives CASRTQGAVMQPQHF. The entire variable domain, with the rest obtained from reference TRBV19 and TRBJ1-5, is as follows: DGGITQSPKYLFRKEGQNVTLSCEQNLNHDAMYWYRQDPGQGLRLIYYSQIVNDFQKGDIAEGYSVSREKKESFPLTVTSAQKNPTAFYLCASRTQGAVMQPQHFGDGTRLSIL.

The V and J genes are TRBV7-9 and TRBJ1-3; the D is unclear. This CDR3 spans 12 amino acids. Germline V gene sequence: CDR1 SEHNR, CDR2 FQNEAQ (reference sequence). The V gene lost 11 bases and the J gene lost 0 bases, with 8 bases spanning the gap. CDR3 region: CALAASGNTIYF. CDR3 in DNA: TGTGCCTTAGCAGCCTCTGGAAACACCATATATTTT.

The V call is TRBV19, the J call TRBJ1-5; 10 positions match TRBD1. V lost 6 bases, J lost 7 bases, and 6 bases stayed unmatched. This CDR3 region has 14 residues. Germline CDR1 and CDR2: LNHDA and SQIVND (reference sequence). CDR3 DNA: TGTGCCAGTAGCCGGGACAGGGGTCGACAGCCCCAGCATTTT. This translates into CASSRDRGRQPQHF.

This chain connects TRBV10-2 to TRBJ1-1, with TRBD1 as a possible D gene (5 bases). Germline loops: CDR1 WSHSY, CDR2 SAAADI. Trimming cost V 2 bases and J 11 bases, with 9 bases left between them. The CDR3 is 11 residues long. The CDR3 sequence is CASSEGAWAFF. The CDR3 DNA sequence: TGCGCCAGCAGTGAGGGGGCATGGGCTTTCTTT.

CDR3 sequence reads: CASSPSGGRAMYEQYF. CDR3 DNA: TGTGCCAGCAGTCCCTCGGGGGGGAGGGCCATGTACGAGCAGTACTTC. The chain links TRBV28 to TRBJ2-7; 8 bases map to TRBD2. In germline, CDR1 is MDHEN, CDR2 SYDVKM. After removal of 5 bases from V and 4 bases from J, the junction contained 13 bases not matched to a gene. The CDR3 loop spans 16 amino acids.

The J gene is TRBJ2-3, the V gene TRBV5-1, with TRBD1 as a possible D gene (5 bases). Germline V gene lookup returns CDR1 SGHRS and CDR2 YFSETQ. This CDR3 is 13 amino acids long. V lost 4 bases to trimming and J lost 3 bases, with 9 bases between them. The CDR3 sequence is CASSPQGTDTQYF. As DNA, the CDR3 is TGCGCCAGCAGCCCGCAGGGTACAGATACGCAGTATTTT.

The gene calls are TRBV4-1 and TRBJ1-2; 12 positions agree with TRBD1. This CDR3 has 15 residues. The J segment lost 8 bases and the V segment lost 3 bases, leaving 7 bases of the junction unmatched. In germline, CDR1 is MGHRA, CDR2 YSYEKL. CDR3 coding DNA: TGCGCCAGCAGCCACCTGGGACAGGGGGCGGGGGGCTACACCTTC. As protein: CASSHLGQGAGGYTF.

The DNA of the CDR3 is TGTGCCTGGAGTCTTCTAGAGGGCTTGCAAGAGACCCAGTACTTC. Its protein product is CAWSLLEGLQETQYF. The chain links TRBV30 to TRBJ2-5, with TRBD2 as a possible D gene (5 bases). Trimming removed 2 bases from V and 2 bases from J, with 15 bases in between. This CDR3 contains 15 residues. Germline CDR1 GTSNPN, CDR2 SVGIG (reference sequence).

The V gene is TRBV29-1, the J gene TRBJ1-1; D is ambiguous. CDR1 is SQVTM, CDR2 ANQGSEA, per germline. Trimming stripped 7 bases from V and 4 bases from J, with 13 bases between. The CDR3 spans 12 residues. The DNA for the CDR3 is TGCAGCGCCAAGGATTGGAGCACTGAAGCTTTCTTT. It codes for CSAKDWSTEAFF.

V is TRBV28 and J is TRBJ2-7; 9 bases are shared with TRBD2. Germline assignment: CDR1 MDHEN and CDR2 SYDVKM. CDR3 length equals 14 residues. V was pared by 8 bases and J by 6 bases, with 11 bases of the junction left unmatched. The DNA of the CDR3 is TGTGCCAGCTCCGGGCGGGAGGGCCCCCTCGAGCAGTACTTC. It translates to CASSGREGPLEQYF.

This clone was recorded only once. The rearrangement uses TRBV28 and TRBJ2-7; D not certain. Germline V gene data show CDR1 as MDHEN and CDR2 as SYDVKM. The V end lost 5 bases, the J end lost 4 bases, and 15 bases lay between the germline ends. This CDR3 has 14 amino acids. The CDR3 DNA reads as TGTGCCAGCAGTAGCCCCGGTCGGTGGTACGAGCAGTACTTC. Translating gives CASSSPGRWYEQYF. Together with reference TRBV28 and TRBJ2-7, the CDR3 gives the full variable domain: DVKVTQSSRYLVKRTGEKVFLECVQDMDHENMFWYRQDPGLGLRLIYFSYDVKMKEKGDIPEGYSVSREKKERFSLILESASTNQTSMYLCASSSPGRWYEQYFGPGTRLTVT.

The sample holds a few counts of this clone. The CDR3 protein is CASGSGQGTEAFF. The CDR3, as DNA: TGTGCTAGTGGCTCGGGACAGGGCACTGAAGCTTTCTTT. The chain recombines TRBV12-5 with TRBJ1-1; 9 nucleotides line up with TRBD1. The J segment lost 4 bases and the V segment lost 6 bases, leaving 3 bases of the junction unmatched. Per germline, CDR1 LGHNT and CDR2 FRNRAP. The CDR3 has 13 residues. Drawing the rest from reference TRBV12-5 and TRBJ1-1, the complete variable domain is DARVTQTPRHKVTEMGQEVTMRCQPILGHNTVFWYRQTMMQGLELLAYFRNRAPLDDSGMPKDRFSAEMPDATLATLKIQPSEPRDSAVYFCASGSGQGTEAFFGQGTRLTVV.

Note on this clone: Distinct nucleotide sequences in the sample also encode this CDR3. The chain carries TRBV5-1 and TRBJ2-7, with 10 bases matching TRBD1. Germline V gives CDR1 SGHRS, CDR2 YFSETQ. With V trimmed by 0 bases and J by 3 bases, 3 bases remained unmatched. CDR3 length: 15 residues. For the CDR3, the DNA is TGCGCCAGCAGCTTGGGGGACAGGGGTGGCTACGAGCAGTACTTC. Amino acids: CASSLGDRGGYEQYF. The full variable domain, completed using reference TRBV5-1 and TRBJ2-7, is KAGVTQTPRYLIKTRGQQVTLSCSPISGHRSVSWYQQTPGQGLQFLFEYFSETQRNKGNFPGRFSGRQFSNSRSEMNVSTLELGDSALYLCASSLGDRGGYEQYFGPGTRLTVT.

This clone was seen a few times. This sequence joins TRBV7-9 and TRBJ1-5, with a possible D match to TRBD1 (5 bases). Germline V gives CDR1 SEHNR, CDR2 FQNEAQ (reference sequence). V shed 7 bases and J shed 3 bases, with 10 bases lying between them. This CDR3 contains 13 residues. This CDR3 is CASTLGANQPQHF. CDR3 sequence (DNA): TGTGCCAGCACCCTAGGGGCCAATCAGCCCCAGCATTTT.

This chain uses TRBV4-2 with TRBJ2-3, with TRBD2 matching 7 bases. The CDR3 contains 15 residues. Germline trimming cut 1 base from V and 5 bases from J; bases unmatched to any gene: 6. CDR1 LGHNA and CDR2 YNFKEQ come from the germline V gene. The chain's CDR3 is CASSQGRGGGDTQYF. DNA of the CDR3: TGTGCCAGCAGCCAAGGGAGGGGCGGGGGAGATACGCAGTATTTT.

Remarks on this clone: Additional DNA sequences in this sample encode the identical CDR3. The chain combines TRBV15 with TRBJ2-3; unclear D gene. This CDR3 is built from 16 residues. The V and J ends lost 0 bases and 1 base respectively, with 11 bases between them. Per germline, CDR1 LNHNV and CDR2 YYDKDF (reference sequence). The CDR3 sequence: CATSRDGVMGTDTQYF. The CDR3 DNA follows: TGTGCCACCAGCAGAGATGGGGTGATGGGCACAGATACGCAGTATTTT.

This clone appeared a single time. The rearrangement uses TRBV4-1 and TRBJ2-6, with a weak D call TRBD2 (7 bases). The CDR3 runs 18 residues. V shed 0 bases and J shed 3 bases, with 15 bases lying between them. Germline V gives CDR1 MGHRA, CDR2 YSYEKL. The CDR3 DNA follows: TGCGCCAGCAGCCAAGAGGGGGGCGGGGGCAGTGGGGCCAACGTCCTGACTTTC. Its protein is CASSQEGGGGSGANVLTF.